This T cell receptor beta chain appears in the sequencing data of a study of control samples from healthy donors and cancer patients. This clone was recorded a few times. TCRdb keeps only in-frame clones here, not all; method: immunoSEQ multiplex PCR. Of around 80,000 clones in the sample, about 87% were seen once. Material for sequencing was blood. The source of this sequence is a man aged 50 to 59 in good health.

CDR3 protein: CASSYRDSNTDTQYF. The CDR3 nucleotides are TGTGCCAGCAGCTACCGGGACTCCAACACAGATACGCAGTATTTT. This chain connects TRBV7-2 to TRBJ2-3; perhaps TRBD2 as D (6 bases). CDR1 and CDR2 from the germline V gene are SGHTA and FQGNSA. The length of the CDR3 is 15 residues. V was shortened by 4 bases and J by 2 bases, with 13 bases between the two germline ends.